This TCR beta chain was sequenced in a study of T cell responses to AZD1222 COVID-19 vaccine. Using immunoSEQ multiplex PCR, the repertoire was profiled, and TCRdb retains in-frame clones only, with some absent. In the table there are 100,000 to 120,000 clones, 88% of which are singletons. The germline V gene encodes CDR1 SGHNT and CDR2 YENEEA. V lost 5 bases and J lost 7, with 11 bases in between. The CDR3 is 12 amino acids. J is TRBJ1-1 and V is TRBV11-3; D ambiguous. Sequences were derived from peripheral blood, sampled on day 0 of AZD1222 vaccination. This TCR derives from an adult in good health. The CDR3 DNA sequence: TGTGCCAGCAGCACAACGGCGGGTGAAGCTTTCTTT. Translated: CASSTTAGEAFF.